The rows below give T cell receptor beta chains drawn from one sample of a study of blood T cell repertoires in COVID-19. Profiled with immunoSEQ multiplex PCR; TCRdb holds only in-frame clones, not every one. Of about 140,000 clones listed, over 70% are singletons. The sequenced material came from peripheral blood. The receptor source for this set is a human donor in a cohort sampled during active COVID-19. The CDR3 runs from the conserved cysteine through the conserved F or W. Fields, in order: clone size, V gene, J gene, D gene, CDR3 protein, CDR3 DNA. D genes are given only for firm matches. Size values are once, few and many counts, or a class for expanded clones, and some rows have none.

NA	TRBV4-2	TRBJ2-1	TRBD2	CASSQAELAGGNEQFF	TGTGCCAGCAGCCAAGCGGAACTAGCGGGGGGTAATGAGCAGTTCTTC
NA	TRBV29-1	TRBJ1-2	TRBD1	CSVERGRWGGYTF	TGCAGCGTTGAAAGGGGGCGGTGGGGTGGCTACACCTTC
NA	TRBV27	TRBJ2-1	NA	CASVAVSYNEQFF	TGTGCCAGCGTGGCTGTGTCCTACAATGAGCAGTTCTTC
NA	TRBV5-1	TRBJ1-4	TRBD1	CASSLVGTGGEKLFF	TGCGCCAGCAGCTTGGTGGGGACAGGTGGAGAAAAACTGTTTTTT
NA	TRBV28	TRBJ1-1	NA	CASSLSILNTEAFF	TGTGCCAGCAGTCTATCTATACTGAACACTGAAGCTTTCTTT
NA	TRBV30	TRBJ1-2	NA	CAWSSTANYGYTF	TGTGCCTGGAGTTCCACAGCTAACTATGGCTACACCTTC
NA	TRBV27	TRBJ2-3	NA	CASRAGATDTQYF	TGTGCCAGCAGGGCAGGGGCCACAGATACGCAGTATTTT
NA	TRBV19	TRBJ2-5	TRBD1	CASCSRGRGTQYF	TGTGCCAGTTGCTCCAGGGGGCGCGGGACCCAGTACTTC
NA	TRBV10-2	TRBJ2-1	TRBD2	CASSESLGGGGNEQFF	TGCGCCAGCAGTGAGTCGTTGGGCGGGGGAGGCAATGAGCAGTTCTTC
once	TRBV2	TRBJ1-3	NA	CASSEDEGAGNTIYF	TGTGCCAGCAGTGAAGATGAAGGGGCTGGAAACACCATATATTTT
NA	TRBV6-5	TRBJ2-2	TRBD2	CASGGGSSGPGELFF	TGTGCCAGCGGCGGGGGGTCGTCTGGCCCCGGGGAGCTGTTTTTT
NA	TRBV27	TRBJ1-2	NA	CASRPHVQGQLKGYTF	TGTGCCAGCAGACCCCACGTTCAGGGGCAGCTTAAGGGCTACACCTTC
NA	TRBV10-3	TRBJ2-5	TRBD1	CATQGTGQETQYF	TGTGCCACACAGGGGACAGGCCAAGAGACCCAGTACTTC
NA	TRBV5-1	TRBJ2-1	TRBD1	CASSSGQGYYNEQFF	TGCGCCAGCAGCTCTGGACAGGGATACTACAATGAGCAGTTCTTC